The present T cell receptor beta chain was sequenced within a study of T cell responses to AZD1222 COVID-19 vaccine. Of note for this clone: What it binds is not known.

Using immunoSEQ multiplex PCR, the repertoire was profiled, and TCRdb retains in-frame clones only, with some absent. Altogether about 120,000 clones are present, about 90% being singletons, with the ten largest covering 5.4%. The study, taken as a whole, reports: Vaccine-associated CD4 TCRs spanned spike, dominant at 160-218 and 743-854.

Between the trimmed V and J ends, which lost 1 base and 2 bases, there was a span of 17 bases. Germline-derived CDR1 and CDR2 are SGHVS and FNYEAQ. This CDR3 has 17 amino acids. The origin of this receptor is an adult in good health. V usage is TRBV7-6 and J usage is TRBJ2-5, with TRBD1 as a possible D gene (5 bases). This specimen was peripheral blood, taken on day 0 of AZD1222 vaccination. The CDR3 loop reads CASSLVQAGWRQETQYF. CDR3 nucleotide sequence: TGTGCCAGCAGCTTAGTCCAAGCAGGGTGGCGGCAAGAGACCCAGTACTTC.